Listed here are 19 T cell receptor beta chains from one sample, sequenced in a study of cytomegalovirus exposure and HLA in healthy donors. Vbeta (60) and Jbeta (13) primers were used in the PCR. TCRdb keeps only in-frame clones here, not all; method: immunoSEQ multiplex PCR. The sample contains over 75,000 clones, 84% of which appear only once. Sequencing was carried out using PBMCs. Receptor source: a woman between 18 and 29 years old in good health and CMV-seropositive.

The chain carries TRBV6-5 and TRBJ1-2, with TRBD1 matching 7 bases. Germline values: CDR1 MNHEY, CDR2 SVGAGI. The V segment lost 5 bases and the J segment 0 bases; nucleotides outside the gene matches: 3. This CDR3 contains 14 residues. CDR3 loop: CASSRQGPNYGYTF. CDR3 sequence (DNA): TGTGCCAGCAGTCGACAGGGCCCTAACTATGGCTACACCTTC.

The rearrangement joins TRBV19 to TRBJ1-5; D unclear. The ends were cut back, 3 bases at V and 0 bases at J, with 6 bases in the middle. This CDR3 contains 14 residues. Germline CDR1 is LNHDA and CDR2 is SQIVND (reference sequence). For the CDR3, the DNA is TGTGCCAGTAGTATGCAGGTTAGCAATCAGCCCCAGCATTTT. This translates into CASSMQVSNQPQHF.

The CDR3 nucleotides are TGTGCCAGCAGCTTTTTGCTAGCGGGAACCGAGCAGTACTTC. Protein: CASSFLLAGTEQYF. The chain uses TRBV7-2 and TRBJ2-5; TRBD2 matches 9 bases. The better agreement between TRBJ2-7 and the DNA end casts doubt on the J call. Germline values: CDR1 SGHTA, CDR2 FQGNSA. This CDR3 contains 14 residues.

The V gene is TRBV19, the J gene TRBJ2-7, with D tentatively TRBD1 (5 bases). V was cut by 4 bases and J by 3 bases, with 7 bases left in between. Germline CDR1 reads LNHDA; CDR2 reads SQIVND (reference sequence). This CDR3 comprises 12 residues. Written as DNA, the CDR3 is TGTGCCAGTAGTACAGGGTACTACGAGCAGTACTTC. Its protein is CASSTGYYEQYF.

The rearrangement joins TRBV28 to TRBJ1-1; 8 bases fit TRBD1. The CDR3 loop spans 15 amino acids. The J segment lost 3 bases and the V segment lost 3 bases, leaving 6 bases of the junction unmatched. Germline CDR1 MDHEN, CDR2 SYDVKM. The CDR3 loop reads CASSFPRGRYTEAFF. CDR3 DNA: TGTGCCAGCAGTTTCCCCAGGGGGCGTTACACTGAAGCTTTCTTT.

Concerning this clone: Mismatch with germline at one junction end may stem from a read error. V and J are TRBV7-9 and TRBJ2-1; 11 bases line up with TRBD2. Per the germline V gene, CDR1 is SEHNR and CDR2 is FQNEAQ (reference sequence). CDR3 length equals 18 residues. The CDR3 DNA reads as TGTGCCAGCAGCCTAGCGCGTAGCGGGGGGGATTCGTATCGAGAGCAGTTCTTC. Encoded protein: CASSLARSGGDSYREQFF.

The chain is built from TRBV5-6 and TRBJ2-7; D is perhaps TRBD2 (5 bases). Germline V gene lookup returns CDR1 SGHDT and CDR2 YYEEEE. The CDR3 is 14 amino acids. The germline V and J ends were trimmed by 0 bases and 1 base, with 8 bases remaining between them. CDR3 coding DNA: TGTGCCAGCAGCTTGGTCGGGATTTCCTACGAGCAGTACTTC. Its translation: CASSLVGISYEQYF.

This chain uses TRBV6-6 with TRBJ2-5, with D possibly TRBD2 on 5 matching bases. Germline values: CDR1 MNHNY, CDR2 SVGAGI (reference sequence). The V gene lost 6 bases and the J gene lost 1 base, with 18 bases spanning the gap. CDR3 size: 16 residues. The CDR3 loop reads CASSRKFLASQETQYF. The DNA of the CDR3 is TGTGCCAGCAGCCGGAAGTTCCTAGCCAGCCAAGAGACCCAGTACTTC.

The gene calls are TRBV29-1 and TRBJ2-1; the D gene is possibly TRBD2 (6 bases). This CDR3 has 13 amino acids. Trimming took off 7 bases at V and 6 bases at J, with 16 bases between the two ends. The germline CDR1 and CDR2 sequences are SQVTM and ANQGSEA. CDR3 DNA sequence: TGCAGCGGGTTTAGGGACTCTGGCAATGAGCAGTTCTTC. This sequence encodes CSGFRDSGNEQFF.

The rearrangement joins TRBV6-1 to TRBJ1-5; 7 bases fit TRBD1. Trimming cost V 8 bases and J 4 bases; bases outside gene matches: 5. In germline, CDR1 is MNHNS, CDR2 SASEGT. The CDR3 sequence is 13 residues long. The CDR3 sequence: CASVGTENQPQHF. Written as DNA, the CDR3 is TGTGCCAGCGTGGGGACAGAGAATCAGCCCCAGCATTTT.

This chain connects TRBV7-6 to TRBJ2-7; 8 positions match TRBD2. The trim removed 3 bases at V and 6 bases at J, leaving 4 bases unmatched. Looked up from germline, CDR1 is SGHVS and CDR2 is FNYEAQ. The CDR3 contains 13 residues. This CDR3 reads CASSFGTSLEQYF. The CDR3 region has the DNA TGTGCCAGCAGCTTCGGGACTAGTCTCGAGCAGTACTTC.

The V call is TRBV4-1, the J call TRBJ2-3; D perhaps matches TRBD1 (5 bases). CDR3 length: 15 residues. The germline gives CDR1 MGHRA, CDR2 YSYEKL. The V end was cut by 2 bases, the J end by 6 bases, with 15 bases between. The CDR3 protein is CASSQSAGPSDTQYF. CDR3 DNA: TGCGCCAGCAGCCAATCGGCAGGGCCCTCTGATACGCAGTATTTT.

The chain uses TRBV6-1 and TRBJ2-2; TRBD1 might be the D (5 bases). Trimming stripped 2 bases from V and 7 bases from J, with 14 bases between. The CDR3 has 15 amino acids. Looked up from germline, CDR1 is MNHNS and CDR2 is SASEGT. This CDR3 is CASSEIAGFGGELFF. The CDR3 DNA sequence: TGTGCCAGCAGTGAAATTGCAGGGTTTGGCGGGGAGCTGTTTTTT.

The chain combines TRBV5-1 with TRBJ2-5, with TRBD2 matching over 10 bases. CDR3 size: 14 residues. The J segment lost 1 base and the V segment lost 9 bases, leaving 6 bases of the junction unmatched. Germline values: CDR1 SGHRS, CDR2 YFSETQ. The CDR3 spells CATRSGRAQETQYF. The CDR3 nucleotides read TGCGCCACGCGCAGCGGGAGGGCCCAAGAGACCCAGTACTTC.

The gene calls are TRBV21-1 and TRBJ1-1. TRBV21-1 is a documented pseudogene. CDR3 length: 16 amino acids. This CDR3 reads CASSPGDGRRTTEAFF. In nucleotides, the CDR3 is TGTGCCAGCAGTCCCGGGGACGGGAGGCGGACCACTGAAGCTTTCTTT.

The J gene is TRBJ2-7, the V gene TRBV5-6; D unresolved. CDR1 is SGHDT and CDR2 is YYEEEE in the germline V gene. V was clipped by 4 bases and J by 4 bases, with 18 bases between them. This CDR3 is 15 amino acids long. The CDR3 is CASSPYGSFHYEQYF. In DNA, the CDR3 is TGTGCCAGCAGCCCCTACGGGTCCTTCCATTACGAGCAGTACTTC.

This chain links TRBV13 with TRBJ2-1, with 9 bases lining up with TRBD2. CDR1 is PRHDT, CDR2 FYEKMQ, per germline (reference sequence). The CDR3 sequence is 12 residues long. Trimming cost V 7 bases and J 14 bases; bases outside gene matches: 9. Written as DNA, the CDR3 is TGTGCCAGCATGGGGTCCGGCGGGAGGGAGTTCTTC. Encoded protein: CASMGSGGREFF.

V and J are TRBV2 and TRBJ1-1; the D gene is possibly TRBD1 (5 bases). The CDR3 contains 14 residues. Germline V lookup: CDR1 SNHLY, CDR2 FYNNEI. V was trimmed by 7 bases and J by 4 bases, leaving 16 bases between them. CDR3 region: CASTSTWGGTEAFF. The DNA for the CDR3 is TGTGCCAGCACCTCTACCTGGGGGGGCACTGAAGCTTTCTTT.

This CDR3 reads CASSAETSTDTQYF. Written as DNA, the CDR3 is TGTGCCAGCAGCGCAGAGACTTCCACAGATACGCAGTATTTT. This chain joins TRBV9 and TRBJ2-3, with D unclear. The CDR3 totals 14 residues. Trimming left V 3 bases short and J 2 bases short, with 10 bases between. The V gene's germline CDR1 is SGDLS and CDR2 YYNGEE.